Included here is one T cell receptor (beta chain) sequence, with context. The antigen is unknown. The sample is drawn from a study of cytomegalovirus exposure and HLA in healthy donors. Background on the study: Earlier findings included some 120 million unique TCR beta sequences obtained from about 179 million T cells.

V lost 4 bases and J 2 bases, leaving 15 bases between the germline ends. In germline, CDR1 is KGHSH, CDR2 LQKENI. CDR3 length: 15 amino acids. Primers: 60 Vbeta forward and 13 Jbeta reverse. The method was immunoSEQ multiplex PCR; TCRdb's version includes in-frame clones alone and lacks a portion of them. The sample consists of about 190,000 clones, roughly 80% of them appearing once. Study conclusions and caveats: The authors later found TCR association rates varying by HLA locus, with DRB1 most and HLA-C fewest. Indistinguishability led to the exclusion of some V segments, TRBV6-2 and TRBV6-3 included.

The TCR originated in a man aged 50-60 years in good health and CMV-seronegative. The chain combines TRBV18 with TRBJ2-7, with D possibly matching TRBD2 (5 bases). The sample was PBMCs. The CDR3 region is CASSRTGSRTYEQYF. CDR3 DNA: TGTGCCAGCTCACGCACGGGGAGTCGAACCTACGAGCAGTACTTC.